The clone carrying this TCR beta chain was detected once. V lost 9 bases to trimming and J lost 5 bases; unmatched junction nucleotides: 11. CDR1 is SGHTS and CDR2 is YDEGEE in the germline V gene. The CDR3 runs 13 residues. This sample was included in a study of blood T cells in healthy people across ages. Through a sample-barcoded 5' primer and a J-beta primer mix, a second PCR was run for about 7 to 12 cycles. TCRdb passed the 5' RACE reads through MiXCR, listing each CDR3 protein once. Counted here are more than 700,000 distinct CDR3 sequences, around 45% occurring once; the ten biggest clones make up less than 20%.

Sequencing was performed on blood. The chain recombines TRBV5-8 with TRBJ2-7; 7 bases align to TRBD2. The TCR was taken from a man older than 75 in good health. CDR3 protein: CATMLRGSHEQYF. For the CDR3, the DNA is TGTGCCACCATGTTGCGGGGGTCCCACGAGCAGTACTTC.